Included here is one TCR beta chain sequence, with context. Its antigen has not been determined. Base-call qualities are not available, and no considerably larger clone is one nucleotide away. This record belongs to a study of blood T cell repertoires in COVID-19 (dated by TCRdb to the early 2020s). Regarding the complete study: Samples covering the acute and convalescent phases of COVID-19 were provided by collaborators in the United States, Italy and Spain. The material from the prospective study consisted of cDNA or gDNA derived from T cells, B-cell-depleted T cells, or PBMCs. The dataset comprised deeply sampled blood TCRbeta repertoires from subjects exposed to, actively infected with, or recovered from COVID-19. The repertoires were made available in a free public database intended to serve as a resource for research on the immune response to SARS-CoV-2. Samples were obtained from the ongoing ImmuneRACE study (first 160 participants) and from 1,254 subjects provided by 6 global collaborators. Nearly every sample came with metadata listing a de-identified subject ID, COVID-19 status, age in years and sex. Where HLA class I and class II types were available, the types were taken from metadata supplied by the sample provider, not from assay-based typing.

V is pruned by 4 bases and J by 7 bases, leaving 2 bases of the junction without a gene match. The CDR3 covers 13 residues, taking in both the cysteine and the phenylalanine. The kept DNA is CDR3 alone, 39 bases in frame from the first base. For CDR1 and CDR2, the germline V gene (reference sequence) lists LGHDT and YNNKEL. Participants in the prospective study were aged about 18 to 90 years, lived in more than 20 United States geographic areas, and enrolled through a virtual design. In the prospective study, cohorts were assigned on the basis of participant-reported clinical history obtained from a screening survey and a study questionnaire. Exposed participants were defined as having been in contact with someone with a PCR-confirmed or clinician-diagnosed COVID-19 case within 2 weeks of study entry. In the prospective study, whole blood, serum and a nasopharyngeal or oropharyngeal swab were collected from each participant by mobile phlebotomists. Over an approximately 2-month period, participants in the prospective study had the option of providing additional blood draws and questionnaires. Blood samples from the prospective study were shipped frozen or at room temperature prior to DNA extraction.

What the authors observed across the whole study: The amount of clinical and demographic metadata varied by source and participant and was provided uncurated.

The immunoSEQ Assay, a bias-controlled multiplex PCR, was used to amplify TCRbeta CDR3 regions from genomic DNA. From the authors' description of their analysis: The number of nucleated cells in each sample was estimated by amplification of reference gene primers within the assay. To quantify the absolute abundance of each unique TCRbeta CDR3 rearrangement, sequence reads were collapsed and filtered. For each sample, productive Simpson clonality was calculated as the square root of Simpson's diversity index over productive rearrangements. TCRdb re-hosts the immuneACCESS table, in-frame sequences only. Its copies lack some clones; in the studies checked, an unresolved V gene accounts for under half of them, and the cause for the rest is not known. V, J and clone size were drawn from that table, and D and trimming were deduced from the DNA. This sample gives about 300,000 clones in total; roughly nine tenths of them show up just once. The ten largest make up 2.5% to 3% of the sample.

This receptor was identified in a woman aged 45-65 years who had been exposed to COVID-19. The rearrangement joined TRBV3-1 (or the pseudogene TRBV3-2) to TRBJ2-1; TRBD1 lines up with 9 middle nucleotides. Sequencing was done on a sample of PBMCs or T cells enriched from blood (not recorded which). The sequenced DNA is TGTGCCAGCAGCCCGGACAGGGGTAATGAGCAGTTCTTC. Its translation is CASSPDRGNEQFF.